This T cell receptor beta chain was retrieved from a study of shared clonotypes between healthy human individuals. Whole-study findings and limits: Investigators expected sequencing depth to affect clonotype sharing among donors. Larger estimated richness was generally recorded for naive subsets relative to memory subsets.

Losses at the gene ends were 4 bases for V and 1 base for J; bases not matched to a gene: 3. The CDR3 covers 14 residues. In germline, CDR1 is SGDLS, CDR2 YYNGEE. An approximately 180 ng quantity of DNA, 25,000 to 35,000 T cell genomes, went into the sorted-subset replicate PCRs. Sequenced by immunoSEQ multiplex PCR; TCRdb stores in-frame clones only, minus some. The table has fewer than 1.8 million clones, 97% to 99% seen once. Donors, without exception, were Caucasian adults residing in Nashville, Tennessee. A note on this clone: Its antigen is still unknown. The sample carries other DNA sequences with the same CDR3.

Sequenced material: naive CD4+ T cells sorted from blood. The subset is: CD45RA+ positively selected. The clonotype originates from a man aged 30-40 years in good health. V is TRBV9 and J is TRBJ2-5, with 8 bases lining up with TRBD1. The CDR3 reads CASSPGTGQETQYF. The CDR3 nucleotides read TGTGCCAGCAGCCCAGGGACAGGCCAAGAGACCCAGTACTTC.